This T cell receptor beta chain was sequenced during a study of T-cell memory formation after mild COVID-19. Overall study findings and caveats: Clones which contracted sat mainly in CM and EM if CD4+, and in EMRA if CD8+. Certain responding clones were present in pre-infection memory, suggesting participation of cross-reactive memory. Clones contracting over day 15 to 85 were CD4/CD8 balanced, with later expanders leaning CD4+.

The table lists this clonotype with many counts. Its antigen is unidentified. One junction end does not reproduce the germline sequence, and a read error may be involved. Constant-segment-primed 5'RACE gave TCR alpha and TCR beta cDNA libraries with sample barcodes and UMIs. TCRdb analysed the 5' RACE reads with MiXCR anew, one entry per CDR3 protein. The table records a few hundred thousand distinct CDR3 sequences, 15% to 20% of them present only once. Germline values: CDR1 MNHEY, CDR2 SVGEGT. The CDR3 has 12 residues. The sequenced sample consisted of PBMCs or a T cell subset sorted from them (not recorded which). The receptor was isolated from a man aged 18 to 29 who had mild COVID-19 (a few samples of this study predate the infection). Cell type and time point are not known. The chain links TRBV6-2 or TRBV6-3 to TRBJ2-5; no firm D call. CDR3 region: CASSYSQETQYF. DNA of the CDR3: TGCGCCAGCAGCTACAGCCAAGAGACCCAGTACTTC.